The present entry profiles one TCR beta chain with its context. What it binds is not known. V lost 6 bases to trimming and J lost 5 bases, with 10 bases between them. This CDR3 has 12 residues. The data derive from a study of post-analysis software for immune sequencing data. Overall study results and limits: Compared against controls, patients with multiple sclerosis displayed significantly lower normalized Chao1 diversity. TRBV segments more frequent in patients than in controls numbered roughly 5 and included TRBV5-6, TRBV5-1 and TRBV20-1. Strong co-clustering by F measure was seen for same-batch samples.

Researchers reported that TCR beta cDNA libraries carried unique molecular identifiers. The source material, roughly 0.85 to 10 million T cells, gave rise to 500,000 or so cDNA molecules. A single record per CDR3 protein comes from TCRdb applying MiXCR to the PCR reads. The table has about 820,000 distinct CDR3 sequences, under 70% seen once; the top ten hold approximately 4.4%. The genes are TRBV12-3 or TRBV12-4 and TRBJ1-2, with unresolved D. The receptor was derived from a girl under 18 with multiple sclerosis. What was sequenced was blood. The CDR3 DNA sequence: TGTGCCAGCAGCCCCGGGAGTTATGGCTACACCTTC. Protein product: CASSPGSYGYTF.